The 29 T cell receptor beta chains below come from one sample, sequenced in a study of cytomegalovirus exposure and HLA in healthy donors. Only in-frame clones appear in the TCRdb table, and some are missing; sequencing was by immunoSEQ multiplex PCR. The sample carries approximately 56,000 clones, around 90% recorded once. Material: PBMCs. These receptors came from a young man in good health and CMV-seronegative.

This sequence joins TRBV11-3 and TRBJ2-3; no firm D call. The CDR3 is 14 residues long. Germline V gives CDR1 SGHNT, CDR2 YENEEA. V shed 3 bases and J shed 9 bases, with 16 bases lying between them. The CDR3 here is CASSLTGGRSTQYF. CDR3 DNA: TGTGCCAGCAGCTTGACCGGCGGTCGATCGACGCAGTATTTT.

The J gene is TRBJ2-7, the V gene TRBV28; 12 bases agree with TRBD1. The CDR3 has 16 residues. J was trimmed by 2 bases and V by 2 bases; bases with no gene match: 4. CDR1 is MDHEN and CDR2 is SYDVKM in the germline V gene. CDR3 in amino acids: CASSLHGTGGPYEQYF. The CDR3 DNA reads TGTGCCAGCAGTTTACACGGGACAGGGGGCCCCTACGAGCAGTACTTC. Full variable domain (remainder filled in from reference TRBV28 and TRBJ2-7): DVKVTQSSRYLVKRTGEKVFLECVQDMDHENMFWYRQDPGLGLRLIYFSYDVKMKEKGDIPEGYSVSREKKERFSLILESASTNQTSMYLCASSLHGTGGPYEQYFGPGTRLTVT.

The genes are TRBV10-3 and TRBJ2-3; 8 nucleotides match TRBD2. Germline CDR1 is ENHRY and CDR2 is SYGVKD. The CDR3 extends over 15 amino acids. V lost 2 bases and J lost 4; bases outside the gene matches: 5. CDR3 in DNA: TGTGCCATCAGTGAGGGGCGGGAGGCGGCAGATACGCAGTATTTT. This encodes CAISEGREAADTQYF.

This clone was counted a few times. V and J are TRBV29-1 and TRBJ2-2; TRBD1 agrees at 9 bases. Germline lookup yields CDR1 SQVTM and CDR2 ANQGSEA. CDR3 length equals 15 residues. The V segment lost 1 base and the J segment 7 bases; nucleotides outside the gene matches: 7. CDR3 in DNA: TGCAGCGTTGAAGGGTCCGGGACAGGGTACGGGGAGCTGTTTTTT. It specifies CSVEGSGTGYGELFF.

The rearrangement uses TRBV19 and TRBJ2-1; D remains unclear. Germline V gene lookup returns CDR1 LNHDA and CDR2 SQIVND (reference sequence). V shed 7 bases and J shed 0 bases, with 10 bases lying between them. There are 14 residues in the CDR3. The CDR3 region is CASTPAASYNEQFF. CDR3 sequence (DNA): TGTGCCAGTACCCCTGCGGCCTCCTACAATGAGCAGTTCTTC.

The chain combines TRBV7-9 with TRBJ2-3, with 7 bases matching TRBD2. Germline CDR1 is SEHNR and CDR2 is FQNEAQ (reference sequence). This CDR3 comprises 15 residues. Trimming removed 5 bases from V and 1 base from J; junction bases left unmatched: 6. The CDR3 protein is CASSQATSGTDTQYF. DNA for the CDR3: TGTGCCAGCAGCCAGGCTACTAGCGGCACAGATACGCAGTATTTT.

The V gene is TRBV2, the J gene TRBJ2-5; 12 positions agree with TRBD2. After removal of 7 bases from V and 0 bases from J, the junction contained 3 bases not matched to a gene. The germline gives CDR1 SNHLY, CDR2 FYNNEI. CDR3 length: 15 residues. The DNA for the CDR3 is TGTGCCAGCAAAGGGACTAGCGGGTACCAAGAGACCCAGTACTTC. Translated, it gives CASKGTSGYQETQYF.

In nucleotides, the CDR3 is TGTGCCACCAGCAGAGGTGGGTCTAGCGCAGAAGAGACCCAGTACTTC. Translating gives CATSRGGSSAEETQYF. The chain recombines TRBV15 with TRBJ2-5, with D possibly being TRBD2 (6 bases). V gave up 1 base and J gave up 3 bases, with 15 bases separating them. Germline lookup yields CDR1 LNHNV and CDR2 YYDKDF (reference sequence). This CDR3 is 16 amino acids long.

The chain employs TRBV15 and TRBJ2-3, with 7 bases fitting TRBD2. Trimming cost V 3 bases and J 5 bases; bases outside gene matches: 14. This CDR3 region has 17 residues. Germline values: CDR1 LNHNV, CDR2 YYDKDF (reference sequence). Here the CDR3 reads CATSRARGVRMGDTQYF. The CDR3 coding sequence is TGTGCCACCAGCAGGGCTCGGGGGGTACGAATGGGAGATACGCAGTATTTT.

The rearrangement joins TRBV6-1 to TRBJ2-2; D gene ambiguous. Trimming pared 4 bases from V and 3 bases from J, leaving 18 bases between. This CDR3 region has 17 residues. The germline V gene encodes CDR1 MNHNS and CDR2 SASEGT. The CDR3 sequence: CASSGLFLGIDTGELFF. CDR3 coding DNA: TGTGCCAGCAGTGGACTTTTTCTGGGTATAGACACCGGGGAGCTGTTTTTT.

This chain connects TRBV7-2 to TRBJ2-7, with 10 positions matching TRBD2. Trimming at V came to 6 bases and at J to 1 base, leaving 3 bases not matched to a gene. Germline values: CDR1 SGHTA, CDR2 FQGNSA. The CDR3 totals 14 residues. The CDR3 sequence is CASRRTSGSYEQYF. The CDR3 DNA sequence: TGTGCCAGCAGGCGGACTAGCGGTTCCTACGAGCAGTACTTC.

This sequence joins TRBV18 and TRBJ2-2, with a tentative D call TRBD2 (5 bases). Germline assignment: CDR1 KGHSH and CDR2 LQKENI. The V gene lost 3 bases and the J gene lost 3 bases, with 8 bases spanning the gap. The CDR3 extends over 14 amino acids. CDR3 in amino acids: CASSPGVDTGELFF. Here the CDR3 DNA reads TGTGCCAGCTCACCCGGGGTGGACACCGGGGAGCTGTTTTTT.

The chain couples TRBV4-1 to TRBJ1-2, with D perhaps matching TRBD1 (5 bases). This CDR3 spans 12 amino acids. From germline, CDR1 is MGHRA and CDR2 YSYEKL. V lost 10 bases and J 3 bases, leaving 12 bases between the germline ends. The CDR3 DNA is TGCGCCACCCATGGGGGGGACTATGGCTACACCTTC. Protein sequence: CATHGGDYGYTF.

This chain uses TRBV19 with TRBJ1-5; 10 nucleotides align to TRBD1. CDR3 length: 15 amino acids. The germline V gene encodes CDR1 LNHDA and CDR2 SQIVND (reference sequence). V shed 11 bases, J shed 2 bases, and the junction held 9 bases outside the gene matches. CDR3 coding DNA: TGTGCCGCCAAGACAGGGGGCAGGGGCAATCAGCCCCAGCATTTT. Its translation: CAAKTGGRGNQPQHF.

Written as DNA, the CDR3 is TGCGCCAGCAGTCAATGGGTCGGGGGGACTAGCGGGAGGGCCGTAAACTACAATGAGCAGTTCTTC. Protein product: CASSQWVGGTSGRAVNYNEQFF. The V gene is TRBV23-1, the J gene TRBJ2-1, with 16 bases lining up with TRBD2. TRBV23-1 is given ORF status, its function remaining uncertain. This CDR3 region has 22 residues. Trimming cost V 1 base and J 3 bases; bases outside gene matches: 15.

The chain has TRBV7-7 and TRBJ2-2; 15 nucleotides agree with TRBD2. The CDR3 extends over 17 amino acids. Germline V CDR1 and CDR2: SSHAT, FNYEAQ (reference sequence). CDR3 protein: CASGGLAGGKNTGELFF. The DNA of the CDR3 is TGTGCTAGCGGAGGACTAGCGGGAGGGAAGAACACCGGGGAGCTGTTTTTT.

The V and J genes are TRBV6-6 and TRBJ1-4; D unresolved. CDR1 and CDR2 (germline): MNHNY, SVGAGI (reference sequence). The CDR3 runs to 14 residues. Trimming took 5 bases from V and 1 from J, leaving 8 bases between them. The CDR3 region has the DNA TGTGCCAGCAGTCCAACGGTAACTAATGAAAAACTGTTTTTT. Its protein product is CASSPTVTNEKLFF.

As to this clone: The sample has other DNA sequences that encode this CDR3 too. This chain uses TRBV7-2 with TRBJ2-3; D perhaps matches TRBD2 (6 bases). The CDR3 consists of 12 residues. Germline assignment: CDR1 SGHTA and CDR2 FQGNSA. V was pared by 3 bases and J by 6 bases, with 7 bases between. The CDR3 DNA reads as TGTGCCAGCAGCTTTCGGGGGGATACGCAGTATTTT. This encodes CASSFRGDTQYF.

The rearrangement links TRBV6-5 to TRBJ2-5, with TRBD1 matching over 12 bases. Trimming at V came to 2 bases and at J to 3 bases, leaving 1 base not matched to a gene. Per the germline V gene, CDR1 is MNHEY and CDR2 is SVGAGI. The CDR3 spans 15 residues. CDR3 loop: CASSYGTGGKETQYF. The CDR3 DNA reads as TGTGCCAGCAGTTACGGGACAGGGGGCAAAGAGACCCAGTACTTC.

The chain employs TRBV9 and TRBJ2-1; 11 positions match TRBD2. Germline-derived CDR1 and CDR2 are SGDLS and YYNGEE. The CDR3 extends over 15 amino acids. V dropped 3 bases and J dropped 4; count of bases not matched to a gene: 3. CDR3 nucleotides: TGTGCCAGCAGCGGGAGACTAGCGGGATACAATGAGCAGTTCTTC. Its protein is CASSGRLAGYNEQFF. Using reference TRBV9 and TRBJ2-1 for the parts outside the CDR3, the full variable domain is DSGVTQTPKHLITATGQRVTLRCSPRSGDLSVYWYQQSLDQGLQFLIQYYNGEERAKGNILERFSAQQFPDLHSELNLSSLELGDSALYFCASSGRLAGYNEQFFGPGTRLTVL.

This chain links TRBV7-2 with TRBJ2-1, with 11 bases aligning to TRBD2. Germline trimming cut 1 base from V and 5 bases from J; bases unmatched to any gene: 10. The CDR3 spans 18 residues. The germline V gene encodes CDR1 SGHTA and CDR2 FQGNSA. CDR3 in amino acids: CASSLDEGLAEDHNEQFF. The CDR3 nucleotides are TGTGCCAGCAGCTTAGATGAGGGACTAGCGGAGGACCACAATGAGCAGTTCTTC.

In DNA form, the CDR3 reads TGTGCCAGCAGTTACGGGACTAGCATAGGGGGTGAGCAGTTCTTC. Its translation: CASSYGTSIGGEQFF. V gene TRBV6-6 combines with J gene TRBJ2-1; 9 bases are shared with TRBD2. Germline V CDR1 and CDR2: MNHNY, SVGAGI (reference sequence). V shed 2 bases and J 9 bases; nucleotides not matched to a gene: 8. The CDR3 contains 15 residues.

The chain employs TRBV5-6 and TRBJ2-5; no clear D gene. The V end lost 9 bases, the J end lost 1 base, and 4 bases lay between the germline ends. The CDR3 runs 10 residues. Germline values: CDR1 SGHDT, CDR2 YYEEEE. CDR3 DNA: TGTGCCATCCGCCAAGAGACCCAGTACTTC. It encodes CAIRQETQYF.

The chain carries TRBV4-1 and TRBJ2-4; TRBD1 might be the D (6 bases). Germline CDR1 and CDR2: MGHRA and YSYEKL. The CDR3 is 16 amino acids. V was cut by 1 base and J by 9 bases, with 19 bases left in between. The CDR3 DNA reads TGCGCCAGCAGCCAAGGCCCAGACAGGAACATAGGCATTCAGTACTTC. Translation gives CASSQGPDRNIGIQYF.

The chain has TRBV28 and TRBJ1-2; D unclear. CDR1 and CDR2 from the germline V gene are MDHEN and SYDVKM. V was shortened by 8 bases and J by 4 bases, with 14 bases between the two germline ends. The CDR3 is 13 amino acids. CDR3 in DNA: TGTGCCAGCGACGAAACTCGGGGCTATGGCTACACCTTC. As protein: CASDETRGYGYTF.

The rearrangement links TRBV5-1 to TRBJ1-1; TRBD1 matches at 7 bases. The CDR3 is made up of 15 amino acids. CDR1 and CDR2 (germline): SGHRS, YFSETQ. After removal of 2 bases from V and 1 base from J, the junction contained 5 bases not matched to a gene. DNA for the CDR3: TGCGCCAGCAGCTTAACCGGGACAGAGAACACTGAAGCTTTCTTT. This encodes CASSLTGTENTEAFF.

This chain uses TRBV28 with TRBJ1-3; the D is unclear. The V and J ends lost 4 bases and 0 bases respectively, with 16 bases between them. The length of the CDR3 is 17 residues. Germline V CDR1 and CDR2: MDHEN, SYDVKM. In nucleotides, the CDR3 is TGTGCCAGCAGTTCACCTCGCCAGATCTTCTCTGGAAACACCATATATTTT. This codes for CASSSPRQIFSGNTIYF.

The gene calls are TRBV10-1 and TRBJ2-1; 7 bases match TRBD2. The V segment lost 5 bases and the J segment 0 bases; nucleotides outside the gene matches: 4. This CDR3 comprises 15 residues. Looked up from germline, CDR1 is WNHNN and CDR2 is SYGVQD (reference sequence). The CDR3 is CASSLAESSYNEQFF. In DNA form, the CDR3 reads TGCGCCAGCAGTCTAGCGGAAAGCTCCTACAATGAGCAGTTCTTC.

The chain combines TRBV13 with TRBJ2-1, with D possibly being TRBD2 (6 bases). Germline V gene data show CDR1 as PRHDT and CDR2 as FYEKMQ (reference sequence). The V end lost 5 bases, the J end lost 4 bases, and 9 bases lay between the germline ends. The CDR3 covers 13 residues. CDR3 sequence: CASSERGYNEQFF. In DNA, the CDR3 is TGTGCCAGCAGCGAACGGGGGTACAATGAGCAGTTCTTC.